These 22 T cell receptor beta chains were sequenced from one sample in a study of patients and donors after allogeneic stem cell transplantation. Via MiXCR, TCRdb re-called the RT-PCR reads, giving one row per CDR3 protein. The sample carries some 880,000 distinct CDR3 sequences, under 20% recorded once. Source material: blood, either unsorted or a sorted T cell fraction (not recorded which). Receptors originate from a human donor who was either an allogeneic HSCT recipient or a stem cell or donor lymphocyte infusion donor (not recorded which). It is not recorded whose cells these are; they may come from a transplant donor.

This clonotype was recorded at least ten times. CDR3 bases: TGTGCCACGCGCTTCTCAGACTCCTACGAGCAGTACTTC. This translates into CATRFSDSYEQYF. The gene calls are TRBV10-3 and TRBJ2-7; unclear D gene. Trimming shortened V by 10 bases and J by 0 bases, and 13 bases separated the two germline ends. This CDR3 region has 13 residues. Germline lookup yields CDR1 ENHRY and CDR2 SYGVKD.

This clonotype was counted many times. The chain is built from TRBV4-1 and TRBJ2-7, with 7 positions matching TRBD2. CDR1 MGHRA and CDR2 YSYEKL come from the germline V gene. The V and J ends lost 2 bases and 2 bases, in that order; junction bases with no gene match: 6. The CDR3 runs to 15 residues. In DNA form, the CDR3 reads TGCGCCAGCAGCCAAAATAGCGGGCCGCCCTACGAGCAGTACTTC. Translated, it gives CASSQNSGPPYEQYF.

In nucleotides, the CDR3 is TGTGCCAGTAGTATAGCCCCATTAGGGGTTAGCTCCTACAATGAGCAGTTCTTC. As protein: CASSIAPLGVSSYNEQFF. The chain joins TRBV19 to TRBJ2-1; D possibly corresponds to TRBD1 (5 bases). The CDR3 extends over 18 amino acids. V gave up 1 base and J gave up 0 bases, with 16 bases separating them. Germline V gene sequence: CDR1 LNHDA, CDR2 SQIVND (reference sequence).

The chain carries TRBV27 and TRBJ1-5, with a tentative D call TRBD1 (6 bases). Trimming removed 6 bases from V and 5 bases from J, with 17 bases in between. The CDR3 is made up of 15 amino acids. CDR1 and CDR2 from the germline V gene are MNHEY and SMNVEV (reference sequence). The CDR3 DNA reads TGTGCCAGCAGACCAGGGGCCGACCTTTATCAGCCCCAGCATTTT. This gives the protein CASRPGADLYQPQHF.

This clonotype occurred a few times. This chain links TRBV24-1 with TRBJ2-3; TRBD2 matches 7 bases. V shed 6 bases and J 1 base; nucleotides not matched to a gene: 6. Per the germline V gene, CDR1 is KGHDR and CDR2 is SFDVKD. This CDR3 is 15 amino acids long. The CDR3, as DNA: TGTGCCACCAGTTCGACTAGCTCCGGCACAGATACGCAGTATTTT. Translated, it gives CATSSTSSGTDTQYF.

This clonotype was counted many times. In DNA, the CDR3 is TGTGCCAGCAGTTTAGAGAGGAATTCACCCCTCCACTTT. Protein product: CASSLERNSPLHF. The chain carries TRBV12-3 or TRBV12-4 and TRBJ1-6, with D uncertain. CDR3 length equals 13 residues. With 1 base removed from V and 7 bases from J, the gap between germline ends came to 5 bases.

There are many counts of this clonotype. V and J are TRBV5-1 and TRBJ1-1; D not resolved. The V gene lost 3 bases and the J gene lost 5 bases, with 17 bases spanning the gap. Germline lookup yields CDR1 SGHRS and CDR2 YFSETQ. The CDR3 is 15 amino acids. The CDR3 DNA reads TGCGCCAGCAGCTCCGTTCGGGCGGCGGGTACTGAAGCTTTCTTT. It encodes CASSSVRAAGTEAFF. Filled out from reference TRBV5-1 and TRBJ1-1, the complete variable domain reads KAGVTQTPRYLIKTRGQQVTLSCSPISGHRSVSWYQQTPGQGLQFLFEYFSETQRNKGNFPGRFSGRQFSNSRSEMNVSTLELGDSALYLCASSSVRAAGTEAFFGQGTRLTVV.

Only a few counts were recorded for this clonotype. The CDR3 coding sequence is TGTGCCATCAGTGAAAAAAAGGGACAGGCACTCTCCCATAGCAATCAGCCCCAGCATTTT. As protein: CAISEKKGQALSHSNQPQHF. V gene TRBV10-3 combines with J gene TRBJ1-5, with 8 bases matching TRBD1. The ends lost 3 bases at V and 0 bases at J; junction bases unmatched: 16. The CDR3 totals 20 residues. Germline assignment: CDR1 ENHRY and CDR2 SYGVKD.

This clonotype was picked up one time. The chain couples TRBV6-2 or TRBV6-3 to TRBJ2-5; 8 bases are a match to TRBD2. V trimming: 5 bases; J trimming: 9 bases; junction bases outside the gene matches: 17. CDR1 is MNHEY and CDR2 is SVGEGT in the germline V gene. The CDR3 runs to 16 residues. This chain's CDR3 is CASSPRLATPSAAQYF. CDR3 DNA sequence: TGTGCCAGCAGTCCCAGACTAGCGACCCCCTCAGCGGCCCAGTACTTC.

This clonotype was seen repeatedly, ten times or more. This chain joins TRBV12-3 or TRBV12-4 and TRBJ1-3, with unresolved D. The CDR3 is made up of 12 amino acids. V was pared by 3 bases and J by 4 bases, with 4 bases between. The CDR3 DNA follows: TGTGCCAGCAGTTTCGAAGGAAACACCATATATTTT. It encodes CASSFEGNTIYF.

This rearrangement joins TRBV4-3 to TRBJ1-4, with D unresolved. The V end was cut by 1 base, the J end by 4 bases, with 13 bases between. Germline V lookup: CDR1 LGHNA, CDR2 YSLEER. The CDR3 covers 16 residues. The CDR3 protein is CASSQGVTELNEKLFF. CDR3 in DNA: TGCGCCAGCAGCCAAGGGGTTACAGAACTTAATGAAAAACTGTTTTTT.

This sequence joins TRBV13 and TRBJ2-3; the match to TRBD2 covers 10 bases. Germline CDR1 PRHDT, CDR2 FYEKMQ (reference sequence). The CDR3 loop spans 16 amino acids. The junction had 7 bases not matched to a gene; V was cut back by 5 bases and J by 2 bases. CDR3 DNA sequence: TGTGCCAGCAGCCCGATTAGCGGGGGGAACACAGATACGCAGTATTTT. It codes for CASSPISGGNTDTQYF.

The chain carries TRBV21-1 and TRBJ1-2; the table calls TRBD1, which could not be checked here. TRBV21-1 is termed a pseudogene. The CDR3 is made up of 15 amino acids. CDR3 DNA sequence: TGTGCCAGCAGCAATTTAGACAGCGCGAACTATGGCTACACCTTC. Encoded protein: CASSNLDSANYGYTF.

V usage is TRBV12-3 or TRBV12-4 and J usage is TRBJ1-4; D is ambiguous. The CDR3 extends over 13 amino acids. The V end was cut by 2 bases, the J end by 8 bases, with 9 bases between. DNA of the CDR3: TGTGCCAGCAGTTTATTCGGGGAAGAAAAACTGTTTTTT. Translating gives CASSLFGEEKLFF.

This chain links TRBV18 with TRBJ1-1; D not resolved. This CDR3 comprises 15 residues. Germline lookup yields CDR1 KGHSH and CDR2 LQKENI. V was clipped by 2 bases and J by 5 bases, with 15 bases between them. DNA of the CDR3: TGTGCCAGCTCACCAAGTGGGATGTTGCGGACTGAAGCTTTCTTT. This encodes CASSPSGMLRTEAFF.

The chain links TRBV15 to TRBJ2-5; 12 bases are shared with TRBD2. The CDR3 is 15 residues long. Losses at the gene ends were 5 bases for V and 5 bases for J; bases not matched to a gene: 6. Germline CDR1 is LNHNV and CDR2 is YYDKDF (reference sequence). CDR3 in amino acids: CATSLAGGIWETQYF. For the CDR3, the DNA is TGTGCCACCAGCCTAGCGGGGGGGATCTGGGAGACCCAGTACTTC.

The rearrangement links TRBV5-4 to TRBJ2-3, with D maybe TRBD2 (6 bases). The length of the CDR3 is 15 residues. V was cut by 4 bases and J by 8 bases, with 20 bases left in between. The germline V gene has CDR1 SGHNT and CDR2 YYREEE (reference sequence). CDR3 in amino acids: CASSLLRDSEGTQYF. CDR3 nucleotide sequence: TGTGCCAGCAGCCTCCTTCGGGACTCCGAGGGTACGCAGTATTTT. Variable domain in full (rest from reference TRBV5-4 and TRBJ2-3): ETGVTQSPTHLIKTRGQQVTLRCSSQSGHNTVSWYQQALGQGPQFIFQYYREEENGRGNFPPRFSGLQFPNYSSELNVNALELDDSALYLCASSLLRDSEGTQYFGPGTRLTVL.

This clonotype was observed a few times. This rearrangement joins TRBV20-1 to TRBJ2-3; 12 nucleotides match TRBD2. This CDR3 is 17 amino acids long. Germline V lookup: CDR1 DFQATT, CDR2 SNEGSKA (reference sequence). J lost 0 bases, V lost 3 bases, and 7 bases had no gene match. The CDR3 coding sequence is TGCAGTGCTAGTACACTAGCGGGAGGTACTAGCACAGATACGCAGTATTTT. This translates into CSASTLAGGTSTDTQYF.

This sequence joins TRBV12-3 or TRBV12-4 and TRBJ2-3; D remains unclear. The CDR3 is made up of 12 amino acids. Trimming left V 6 bases short and J 6 bases short, with 10 bases between. CDR3 nucleotides: TGTGCCAGCAGGATGTCTTCGGATACGCAGTATTTT. Its translation: CASRMSSDTQYF.

V gene TRBV11-2 combines with J gene TRBJ1-1; maybe TRBD1 (5 bases). The CDR3 length is 12 residues. Looked up from germline, CDR1 is SGHAT and CDR2 is FQNNGV. The V gene lost 10 bases and the J gene lost 3 bases, with 12 bases spanning the gap. CDR3 in amino acids: CATQGSYTEAFF. The CDR3 DNA reads TGTGCCACCCAGGGCAGCTACACTGAAGCTTTCTTT.

This clonotype was detected a few times. The chain links TRBV7-3 to TRBJ2-2; D call uncertain. CDR1 and CDR2 (germline): SGHTA, FQGTGA. Trimming stripped 0 bases from V and 7 bases from J, with 6 bases between. This CDR3 contains 13 residues. CDR3 residues: CASSLTRVGELFF. For the CDR3, the DNA is TGTGCCAGCAGCTTAACCCGGGTCGGGGAGCTGTTTTTT. Drawing the rest from reference TRBV7-3 and TRBJ2-2, the complete variable domain is GAGVSQTPSNKVTEKGKYVELRCDPISGHTALYWYRQSLGQGPEFLIYFQGTGAADDSGLPNDRFFAVRPEGSVSTLKIQRTERGDSAVYLCASSLTRVGELFFGEGSRLTVL.

This clonotype was detected only a few times. The chain recombines TRBV6-2 or TRBV6-3 with TRBJ2-3, with D unclear. V dropped 7 bases and J dropped 1 base, with 18 bases sitting between them. This CDR3 is 16 amino acids long. Per the germline V gene, CDR1 is MNHEY and CDR2 is SVGEGT. The CDR3, as DNA: TGTGCCAGCACTCTAAAAGGGTGGGGTGGCACAGATACGCAGTATTTT. It specifies CASTLKGWGGTDTQYF.